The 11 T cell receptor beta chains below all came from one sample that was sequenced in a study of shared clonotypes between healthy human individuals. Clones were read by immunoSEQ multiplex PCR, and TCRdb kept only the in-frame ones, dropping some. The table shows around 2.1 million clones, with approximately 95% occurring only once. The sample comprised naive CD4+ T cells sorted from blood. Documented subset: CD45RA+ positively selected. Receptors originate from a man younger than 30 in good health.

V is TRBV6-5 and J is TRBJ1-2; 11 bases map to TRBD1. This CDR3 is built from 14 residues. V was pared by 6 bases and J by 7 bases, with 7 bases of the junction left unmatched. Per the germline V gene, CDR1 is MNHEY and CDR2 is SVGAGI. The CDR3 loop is CASSRTGGVGGYTF. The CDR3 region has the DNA TGTGCCAGCAGCCGGACAGGGGGCGTTGGTGGCTACACCTTC.

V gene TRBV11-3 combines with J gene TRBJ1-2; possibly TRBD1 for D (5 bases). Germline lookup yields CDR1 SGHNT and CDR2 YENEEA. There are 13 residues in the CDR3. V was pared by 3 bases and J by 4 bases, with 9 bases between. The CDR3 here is CASSFKGLYGYTF. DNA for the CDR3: TGTGCCAGCAGCTTTAAGGGGCTCTATGGCTACACCTTC.

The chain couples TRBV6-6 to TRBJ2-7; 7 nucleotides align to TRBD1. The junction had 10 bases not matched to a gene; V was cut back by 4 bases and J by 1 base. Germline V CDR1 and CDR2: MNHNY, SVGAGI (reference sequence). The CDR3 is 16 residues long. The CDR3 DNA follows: TGTGCCAGCAGTTCCCTTGGACAGGCCTCATCCTACGAGCAGTACTTC. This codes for CASSSLGQASSYEQYF.

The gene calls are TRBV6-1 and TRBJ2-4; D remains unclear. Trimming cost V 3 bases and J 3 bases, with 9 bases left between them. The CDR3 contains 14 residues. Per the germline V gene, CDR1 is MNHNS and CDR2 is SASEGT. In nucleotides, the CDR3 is TGTGCCAGCAGTGATCTAGTGAGCAAAAACATTCAGTACTTC. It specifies CASSDLVSKNIQYF.

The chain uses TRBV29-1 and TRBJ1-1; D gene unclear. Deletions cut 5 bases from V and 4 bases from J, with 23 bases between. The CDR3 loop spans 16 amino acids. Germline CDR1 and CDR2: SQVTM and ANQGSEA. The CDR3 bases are TGCAGCGTTTCCCCGAGGTTGGCAGCCGGTGCCACTGAAGCTTTCTTT. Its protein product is CSVSPRLAAGATEAFF.

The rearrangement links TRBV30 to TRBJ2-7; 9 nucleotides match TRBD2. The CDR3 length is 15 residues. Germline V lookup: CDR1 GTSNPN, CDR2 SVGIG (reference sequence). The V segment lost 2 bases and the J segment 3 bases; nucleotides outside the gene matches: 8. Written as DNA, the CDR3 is TGTGCCTGGAGTTCCGGAGGAGCGGGGGGCTACGAGCAGTACTTC. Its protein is CAWSSGGAGGYEQYF.

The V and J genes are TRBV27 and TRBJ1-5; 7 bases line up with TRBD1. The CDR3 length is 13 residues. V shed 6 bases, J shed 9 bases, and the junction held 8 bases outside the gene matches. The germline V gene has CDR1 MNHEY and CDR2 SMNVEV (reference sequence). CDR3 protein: CASRGQINRPQHF. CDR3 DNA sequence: TGTGCCAGCAGGGGACAGATCAACCGGCCCCAGCATTTT.

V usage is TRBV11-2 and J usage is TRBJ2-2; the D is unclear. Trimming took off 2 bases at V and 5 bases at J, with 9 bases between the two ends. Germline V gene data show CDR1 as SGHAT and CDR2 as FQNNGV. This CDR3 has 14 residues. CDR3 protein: CASSLSRATGELFF. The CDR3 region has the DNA TGTGCCAGCAGCTTATCTAGGGCGACCGGGGAGCTGTTTTTT.

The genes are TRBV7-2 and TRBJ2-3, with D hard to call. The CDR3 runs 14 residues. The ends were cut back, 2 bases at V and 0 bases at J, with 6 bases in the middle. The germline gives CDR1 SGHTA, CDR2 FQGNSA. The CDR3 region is CASSLRFSTDTQYF. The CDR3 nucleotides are TGTGCCAGCAGCTTAAGGTTCAGCACAGATACGCAGTATTTT.

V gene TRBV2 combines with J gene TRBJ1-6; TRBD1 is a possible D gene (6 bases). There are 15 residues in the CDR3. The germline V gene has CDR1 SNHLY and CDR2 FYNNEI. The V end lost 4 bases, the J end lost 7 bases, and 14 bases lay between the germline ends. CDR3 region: CASSVQQGWNSPLHF. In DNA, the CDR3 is TGTGCCAGCAGTGTACAACAGGGTTGGAATTCACCCCTCCACTTT.

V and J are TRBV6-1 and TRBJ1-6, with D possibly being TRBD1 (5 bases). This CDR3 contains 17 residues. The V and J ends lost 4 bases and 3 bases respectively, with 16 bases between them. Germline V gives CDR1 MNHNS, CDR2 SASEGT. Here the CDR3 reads CASSGDSSWRYNSPLHF. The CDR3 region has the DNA TGTGCCAGCAGTGGTGACAGCTCCTGGCGCTATAATTCACCCCTCCACTTT.